This is a list of T cell receptor beta chains from one sample in a study of blood T cell repertoires in COVID-19. TCRdb keeps only in-frame clones here, not all; method: immunoSEQ multiplex PCR. The sample records more than 150,000 clones, approximately 80% being singletons. The sequenced material came from PBMCs or T cells enriched from blood (not recorded which). The receptors originated from a woman aged 45-59 years who had recovered from COVID-19. Each CDR3 is given with its conserved first and last residue. Fields, in order: V gene, clone size, D gene, J gene, CDR3 DNA, CDR3 protein. The D gene is left open where the match is weak. Where a row states a size, it is once, few, many or the class of an expanded clone; other rows omit it.

TRBV6-5,-,-,TRBJ2-7,TGTGCCAGCATGCCCCTCCCAGCGGAGGGCTACGAGCAGTACTTC,CASMPLPAEGYEQYF
TRBV7-2,-,TRBD1,TRBJ2-7,TGTGCCAGCAGCTTATACCTGACAGGGGGCTACGAGCAGTACTTC,CASSLYLTGGYEQYF
TRBV6-5,-,-,TRBJ1-1,TGTGCCAGCAGAAACTCGGGACTGATGAACACTGAAGCTTTCTTT,CASRNSGLMNTEAFF
TRBV20-1,-,TRBD2,TRBJ2-3,TGCAGTGCTCGTGATTTTTTCGGGACTAGAAAAGATACGCAGTATTTT,CSARDFFGTRKDTQYF
TRBV12-5,-,TRBD1,TRBJ1-5,TGTGCTAGTGGTTTGGGAGCAGGGGGTCATCAGCCCCAGCATTTT,CASGLGAGGHQPQHF
TRBV9,-,-,TRBJ1-1,TGTGCCAGCAGCGTAGTACCCCTACCGGGGGAGAACACTGAAGCTTTCTTT,CASSVVPLPGENTEAFF
TRBV10-1,-,-,TRBJ1-1,TGCGCCAGCAGTGAGCAGAGGGATGAAGCTTTCTTT,CASSEQRDEAFF
TRBV25-1,-,-,TRBJ1-4,TGTGCCAGCAGCAGCTTTGGAGGGTTGGAAAAACTGTTTTTT,CASSSFGGLEKLFF
TRBV11-2,-,-,TRBJ1-2,TGTGCCAGCAGCTTAGGATACAGGGCTTACTCCTATGGCTACACCTTC,CASSLGYRAYSYGYTF
TRBV3-1/TRBV3-2,-,TRBD2,TRBJ2-5,TGTGCCAGCAGCCAAACAACTAGCGGGGGGGCGGGAGAGACCCAGTACTTC,CASSQTTSGGAGETQYF
TRBV7-2,-,TRBD1,TRBJ2-3,TGTGCCAGCAGCAAAGGGACAGGGTGGGCAGATACGCAGTATTTT,CASSKGTGWADTQYF
TRBV7-9,-,TRBD1,TRBJ1-2,TGTGCCAGCAGCCCCGGGACAGCAAGCTTCTACACCTTC,CASSPGTASFYTF
TRBV2,-,TRBD2,TRBJ2-1,TGTGCCAGCAGGGCAACTAGCGGGCGGCGCGGTGAGCAGTTCTTC,CASRATSGRRGEQFF
TRBV7-2,few,TRBD1,TRBJ1-2,TGTGCCAGCAGCTTATCGACAGGGATTTATGGCTACACCTTC,CASSLSTGIYGYTF
TRBV19,-,TRBD2,TRBJ2-7,TGTGCCAGTAGTAAGCGGGAGGGCACATACGAGCAGTACTTC,CASSKREGTYEQYF
TRBV6-5,-,-,TRBJ1-1,TGTGCCAGCGTTGGTTTGTCCCCGGTCAGGGTAGCTTTCTTT,CASVGLSPVRVAFF
TRBV7-9,-,-,TRBJ1-4,TGTGCCAGCAGCTTAAGCCAGGGATCCAGCGAAAAACTGTTTTTT,CASSLSQGSSEKLFF
TRBV5-4,-,-,TRBJ2-1,TGTGCCAGCAGCTTGGCAGGGGGGAATGAGCAGTTCTTC,CASSLAGGNEQFF
TRBV5-1,-,-,TRBJ2-1,TGCGCCAGCAGCTTAAGGGGTGATGAGCAGTTCTTC,CASSLRGDEQFF
TRBV7-2,-,-,TRBJ1-1,TGTGCCAGCAGCGCGAACAGGGAAGGGGGCACTGAAGCTTTCTTT,CASSANREGGTEAFF
TRBV6-5,-,-,TRBJ2-7,TGTGCCAGCAGAGTAACAGGCTCAGGGGTCTTCGAGCAGTACTTC,CASRVTGSGVFEQYF
TRBV18,-,-,TRBJ2-2,TGTGCCAGCTCACCCTCAATACAGGGAAACACCGGGGAGCTGTTTTTT,CASSPSIQGNTGELFF
TRBV3-1/TRBV3-2,-,-,TRBJ1-6,TGTGCCAGCAACTCTCGGGGTCCTACCGGGGGTTCACCCCTCCACTTT,CASNSRGPTGGSPLHF
TRBV5-5,-,-,TRBJ2-6,TGTGCCAGCAGCTTGAGAGCCGGGGGGGACAGTTCTGGGGCCAACGTCCTGACTTTC,CASSLRAGGDSSGANVLTF
TRBV11-3,-,-,TRBJ2-1,TGTGCCAGCAGCTTAGTTCGGGGTGGGGTGGGGAGCTCCTACAATGAGCAGTTCTTC,CASSLVRGGVGSSYNEQFF
TRBV19,-,-,TRBJ1-2,TGTGCCAGTAGTATATTCGGGGGTAACTATGGCTACACCTTC,CASSIFGGNYGYTF
TRBV28,-,TRBD2,TRBJ2-5,TGTGCCAGCAGTTTAGGGACTAGCAAAGAGACCCAGTACTTC,CASSLGTSKETQYF
TRBV7-3,few,-,TRBJ1-5,TGTGCCAGCAGCTTAGAACCGGGACAGCCCCAGCATTTT,CASSLEPGQPQHF
TRBV7-3,-,TRBD2,TRBJ2-3,TGTGCCAGCAGCTTAGGCGGGACTAGTGCAGATACGCAGTATTTT,CASSLGGTSADTQYF
TRBV2,few,-,TRBJ2-7,TGTGCCAGCAAAGTCGGGGACTACGAGCAGTACTTC,CASKVGDYEQYF
TRBV4-3,-,-,TRBJ1-2,TGCGCCAGCAGCCAATCGGGGGGCCCAAGAAGGAGTGGCTACACCTTC,CASSQSGGPRRSGYTF
TRBV18,-,TRBD2,TRBJ2-7,TGTGCCAGCTCACCCGTTACGACTAGCGGGAGAGGATCAAAGTCCTACGAGCAGTACTTC,CASSPVTTSGRGSKSYEQYF
TRBV12-5,-,-,TRBJ1-3,TGTGCTAGTGGTTTGGTACTCGCGGGGGTCACTGGAAACACCATATATTTT,CASGLVLAGVTGNTIYF
TRBV7-2,-,-,TRBJ1-3,TGTGCCAGCAGCTTACTTGTCAGTTCCCCCTCTGGAAACACCATATATTTT,CASSLLVSSPSGNTIYF
TRBV5-1,-,TRBD1,TRBJ1-2,TGCGCCAGCAGCTTGGACCCGGGACAGGAGTATGGCTACACCTTC,CASSLDPGQEYGYTF
TRBV9,-,TRBD1,TRBJ2-1,TGTGCCAGCAGCCCATTCTCAACAGGGGGCGGGGAGAGGTGGTTCTTC,CASSPFSTGGGERWFF
TRBV19,once,-,TRBJ1-5,TGTGCCAGTAGTAGCCCGGAGGGATTCGGGCAGCCCCAGCATTTT,CASSSPEGFGQPQHF
TRBV4-3,-,-,TRBJ1-6,TGCGCCAGCAGCCAAGCAGTTCGGGGAAATTACAATTCACCCCTCCACTTT,CASSQAVRGNYNSPLHF
TRBV7-2,-,TRBD2,TRBJ2-1,TGTGCCAGCAGCCCAGCGGGACTAGCGGACAATGAGCAGTTCTTC,CASSPAGLADNEQFF
TRBV19,-,TRBD1,TRBJ1-1,TGTGCCAGCAAAAACAGGGGGAAGAACACTGAAGCTTTCTTT,CASKNRGKNTEAFF
TRBV6-5,-,TRBD1,TRBJ1-1,TGTGCCAGCAGTCCAGGGACAGCTTTCACTGAAGCTTTCTTT,CASSPGTAFTEAFF
TRBV19,-,-,TRBJ1-3,TGTGCCAGTAGTATAGATCTCCCTGGAAACACCATATATTTT,CASSIDLPGNTIYF
TRBV6-5,-,TRBD1,TRBJ2-2,TGTGCCAGCAGGATACAGGGGGCAACGGCCGGGGAGCTGTTTTTT,CASRIQGATAGELFF
TRBV4-3,-,TRBD1,TRBJ1-4,TGCGCCAGCAGCCATTTACAGGGGGCGCGTATGGATGAAAAACTGTTTTTT,CASSHLQGARMDEKLFF
TRBV4-2,-,-,TRBJ2-3,TGTGCCAGCAGCCAAGAGGGGGAGGCCACAGATACGCAGTATTTT,CASSQEGEATDTQYF
TRBV7-9,-,-,TRBJ2-1,TGTGCCAGCAGTTCTCTCGCGGGGGCGGGAGAAAACAATGAGCAGTTCTTC,CASSSLAGAGENNEQFF
TRBV5-1,-,-,TRBJ1-1,TGCGCCAGCAGCTCCCGACAGGAGAACACTGAAGCTTTCTTT,CASSSRQENTEAFF
TRBV28,few,-,TRBJ1-5,TGTGCCAGCAGCTCCGGAGAGTCGGGTCAGCCCCAGCATTTT,CASSSGESGQPQHF
TRBV7-2,-,TRBD2,TRBJ2-3,TGTGCCAGCAGCCAACCGGGACTAGCCAGGGCAGATACGCAGTATTTT,CASSQPGLARADTQYF
TRBV5-1,-,-,TRBJ1-2,TGCGCCAGCAGCTTGGTCTACCTTAACTATGGCTACACCTTC,CASSLVYLNYGYTF
TRBV19,once,-,TRBJ1-1,TGTGCCAGTAGGTTAGGGGGACGGTACACTGAAGCTTTCTTT,CASRLGGRYTEAFF
TRBV12-3/TRBV12-4,-,-,TRBJ1-5,TGTGCCAGCAGTTTTTCAACTATTGAGCCCCAGCATTTT,CASSFSTIEPQHF
TRBV4-3,-,-,TRBJ2-4,TGCGCCAGCAGCCAAGAAGGAGGCACCCTAAAAGGGATTCAGTACTTC,CASSQEGGTLKGIQYF
TRBV9,-,-,TRBJ2-2,TGTGCCAGCAGCGTAGCAGGACTAACCACCGGGGAGCTGTTTTTT,CASSVAGLTTGELFF
TRBV19,-,TRBD1,TRBJ1-6,TGTGCCAGTAGTATGCTTACAGGGGGCACATCACCCCTCCACTTT,CASSMLTGGTSPLHF